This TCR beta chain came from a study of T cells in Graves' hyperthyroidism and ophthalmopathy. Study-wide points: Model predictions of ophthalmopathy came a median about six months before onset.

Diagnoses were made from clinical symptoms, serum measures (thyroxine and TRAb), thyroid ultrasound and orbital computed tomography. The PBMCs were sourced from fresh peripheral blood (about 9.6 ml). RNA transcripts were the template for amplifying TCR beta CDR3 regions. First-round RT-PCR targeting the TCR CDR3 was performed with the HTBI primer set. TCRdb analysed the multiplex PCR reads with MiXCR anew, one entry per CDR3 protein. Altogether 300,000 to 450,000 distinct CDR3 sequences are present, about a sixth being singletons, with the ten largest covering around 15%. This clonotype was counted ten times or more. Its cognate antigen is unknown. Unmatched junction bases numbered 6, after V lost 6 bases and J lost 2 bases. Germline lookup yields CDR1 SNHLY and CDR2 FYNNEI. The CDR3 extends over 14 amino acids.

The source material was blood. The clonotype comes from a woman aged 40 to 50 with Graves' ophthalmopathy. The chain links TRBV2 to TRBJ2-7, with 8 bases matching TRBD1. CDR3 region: CASSRGLYPYEQYF. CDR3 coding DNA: TGTGCCAGCAGCAGGGGGCTTTACCCCTACGAGCAGTACTTC.